The rows below give T cell receptor beta chains drawn from one sample of a study of shared clonotypes between healthy human individuals. Only in-frame clones appear in the TCRdb table, and some are missing; sequencing was by immunoSEQ multiplex PCR. The sample contains approximately 350,000 clones, about 96% of which appear only once. What was sequenced was memory CD8+ T cells sorted from blood. These receptors originate from a young man in good health. Both conserved end residues are part of each CDR3. A D gene is named only where the DNA matches it firmly. Rows give clone size only sometimes, using once, few, many, or a class for an expanded clone.

V	size	D	J	DNA	CDR3
TRBV11-2	.	TRBD2	TRBJ2-2	TGTGCCAGCAGCGGGACTAGCGGGAGCACCGGGGAGCTGTTTTTT	CASSGTSGSTGELFF
TRBV7-9	.	TRBD2	TRBJ2-2	TGTGCCAGCAGCCCATTTAGCGGGAGGACCCACACCGGGGAGCTGTTTTTT	CASSPFSGRTHTGELFF
TRBV28	.	TRBD2	TRBJ2-1	TGTGCCAGCAGCTCCTTGTGGCGGGAGGGCTATGAGCAGTTCTTC	CASSSLWREGYEQFF
TRBV5-1	.	TRBD1	TRBJ1-2	TGCGCCAGCAGCTTGGGAGGGACAGGAGGCAACTATGGCTACACCTTC	CASSLGGTGGNYGYTF
TRBV4-1	few	TRBD2	TRBJ2-7	TGCGCCAGCAGCCAACTAGCGGGAGCCTACGAGCAGTACTTC	CASSQLAGAYEQYF
TRBV28	.	.	TRBJ1-2	TGTGCCAGCAGTTTAACGAGCGGCTACACCTTC	CASSLTSGYTF
TRBV5-8	.	.	TRBJ1-5	TGTGCCAGCAGCTATGACAGGAATCAGCCCCAGCATTTT	CASSYDRNQPQHF
TRBV5-1	few	.	TRBJ2-7	TGCGCCAGCAGCACAAAAAGGGTAGGGGGGACGTCCTACGAGCAGTACTTC	CASSTKRVGGTSYEQYF
TRBV27	.	.	TRBJ1-3	TGTGCCAGCAGTTTTGGCAGGCCCAACTCTGGAAACACCATATATTTT	CASSFGRPNSGNTIYF
TRBV5-1	.	TRBD2	TRBJ2-1	TGCGCCAGCAGCTCACGGACTAGCAGCAGTATCTCCTACAATGAGCAGTTCTTC	CASSSRTSSSISYNEQFF
TRBV18	.	.	TRBJ1-2	TGTGCCAGCTCACCAGGCCAGGGCAATGGCTACACCTTC	CASSPGQGNGYTF
TRBV7-2	.	TRBD1	TRBJ1-5	TGTGCCAGCAGCCCACGACAGGGGGCTCAGCCCCAGCATTTT	CASSPRQGAQPQHF
TRBV11-2	once	TRBD1	TRBJ2-5	TGTGCCAGCAGCCCTCTGAAGGGGGCAACTAAAGAGACCCAGTACTTC	CASSPLKGATKETQYF
TRBV29-1	.	.	TRBJ2-4	TGCAGCGTTCGAGGAGCCAAAAACATTCAGTACTTC	CSVRGAKNIQYF
TRBV27	.	TRBD2	TRBJ2-1	TGTGCCAGCAGTTCGGGGGGACTAGCGGGTTTTTATTCTTACAATGAGCAGTTCTTC	CASSSGGLAGFYSYNEQFF
TRBV28	.	.	TRBJ1-5	TGTGCCAGCAGCCGGGAGGGCCATAATCAGCCCCAGCATTTT	CASSREGHNQPQHF
TRBV7-6	.	.	TRBJ1-2	TGTGCCAGCAGCTTAGATGGCAACGATATCTATGGCTACACCTTC	CASSLDGNDIYGYTF
TRBV5-1	.	TRBD1	TRBJ1-5	TGCGCCAGCAGCTTGGGAGACAGGGACCAGCCCCAGCATTTT	CASSLGDRDQPQHF
TRBV6-5	.	.	TRBJ1-5	TGTGCCAGCAGGTACAGGAGCAATCAGCCCCAGCATTTT	CASRYRSNQPQHF
TRBV20-1	.	TRBD2	TRBJ2-7	TGCAGTGCTAGCGGGGGGTACGAGCAGTACTTC	CSASGGYEQYF
TRBV6-6	.	.	TRBJ2-1	TGTGCCAGCAGTTACCCGGACAGGCCGGGGGATGAGCAGTTCTTC	CASSYPDRPGDEQFF
TRBV6-1	.	TRBD2	TRBJ2-3	TGTGCCAGCAGTGAAAGGACTAGCGGGCGGTTAGATACGCAGTATTTT	CASSERTSGRLDTQYF
TRBV28	.	.	TRBJ2-7	TGTGCCAGCAGTACCACTCTAGCCGAGCAGTACTTC	CASSTTLAEQYF
TRBV28	.	.	TRBJ1-4	TGTGCCAGCAGTAGGGTCAAAACCTTTCGGGAAAAACTGTTTTTT	CASSRVKTFREKLFF
TRBV5-1	.	.	TRBJ2-3	TGCGCCAGCAGCTTCTCACTAGGGCCAGATACGCAGTATTTT	CASSFSLGPDTQYF
TRBV7-2	.	.	TRBJ2-5	TGTGCCAGCAGCTTGGCGGGACTCTTTATCCACTTC	CASSLAGLFIHF